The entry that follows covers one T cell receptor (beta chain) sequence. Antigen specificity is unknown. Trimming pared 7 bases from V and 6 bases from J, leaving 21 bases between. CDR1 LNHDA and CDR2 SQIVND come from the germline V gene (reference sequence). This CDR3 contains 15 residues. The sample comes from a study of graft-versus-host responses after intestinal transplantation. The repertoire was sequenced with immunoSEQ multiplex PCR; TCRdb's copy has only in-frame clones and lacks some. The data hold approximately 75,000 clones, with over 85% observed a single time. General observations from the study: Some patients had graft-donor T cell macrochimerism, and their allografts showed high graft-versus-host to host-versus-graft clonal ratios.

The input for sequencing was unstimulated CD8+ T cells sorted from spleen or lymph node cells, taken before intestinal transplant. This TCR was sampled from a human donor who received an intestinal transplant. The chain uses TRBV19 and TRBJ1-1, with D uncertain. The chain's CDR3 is CASKDLEGGRAEAFF. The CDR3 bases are TGTGCCAGTAAGGACTTAGAAGGCGGTAGGGCTGAAGCTTTCTTT.